The next 23 T cell receptor beta chains were all read from a single sample in a study of blood T cell repertoires in COVID-19. The data were produced by immunoSEQ multiplex PCR, yet TCRdb's version contains in-frame clones alone and is incomplete. The sample comprises 150,000 to 200,000 clones, around 85% of which are singletons, and 6% to 6.5% rests with the top ten. The sequencing sample was made of PBMCs or T cells enriched from blood (not recorded which). These receptors all stem from a man aged 40-50 years who had recovered from COVID-19.

The rearrangement links TRBV11-2 to TRBJ2-2, with 7 positions matching TRBD2. CDR1 is SGHAT and CDR2 is FQNNGV in the germline V gene. CDR3 size: 16 residues. The ends lost 3 bases at V and 0 bases at J; junction bases unmatched: 4. The CDR3 DNA is TGTGCCAGCAGCTTCCGAGCGGGAACGAACACCGGGGAGCTGTTTTTT. Translated, it gives CASSFRAGTNTGELFF.

The count of this clone is one. The rearrangement uses TRBV11-2 and TRBJ2-7; D might be TRBD2 (5 bases). Germline V gene data show CDR1 as SGHAT and CDR2 as FQNNGV. V shed 3 bases and J shed 1 base, with 10 bases lying between them. The CDR3 loop spans 14 amino acids. The CDR3 protein is CASSFRDLSYEQYF. In DNA, the CDR3 is TGTGCCAGCAGCTTCCGGGATTTATCCTACGAGCAGTACTTC.

The chain employs TRBV7-6 and TRBJ2-1; D may be TRBD1 (6 bases). The CDR3 sequence is 15 residues long. The V gene lost 6 bases and the J gene lost 15 bases, with 27 bases spanning the gap. Germline values: CDR1 SGHVS, CDR2 FNYEAQ. The CDR3: CASSPGVQGELGRFF. CDR3 bases: TGTGCCAGCAGTCCTGGGGTACAGGGCGAATTGGGTCGGTTCTTC.

This sequence joins TRBV7-2 and TRBJ1-2, with D uncertain. The CDR3 is made up of 13 amino acids. Germline values: CDR1 SGHTA, CDR2 FQGNSA. V was cut by 5 bases and J by 2 bases, with 9 bases left in between. CDR3 amino acids: CASSPEVNYGYTF. In DNA form, the CDR3 reads TGTGCCAGCAGCCCAGAGGTGAACTATGGCTACACCTTC.

This chain joins TRBV5-6 and TRBJ1-6; D is ambiguous. The V gene lost 4 bases and the J gene lost 0 bases, with 8 bases spanning the gap. Germline loops: CDR1 SGHDT, CDR2 YYEEEE. The CDR3 extends over 15 amino acids. The CDR3 here is CASSLRSSYNSPLHF. CDR3 nucleotide sequence: TGTGCCAGCAGCCTAAGGAGCTCCTATAATTCACCCCTCCACTTT. Drawing the rest from reference TRBV5-6 and TRBJ1-6, the complete variable domain is DAGVTQSPTHLIKTRGQQVTLRCSPKSGHDTVSWYQQALGQGPQFIFQYYEEEERQRGNFPDRFSGHQFPNYSSELNVNALLLGDSALYLCASSLRSSYNSPLHFGNGTRLTVT.

The V call is TRBV28, the J call TRBJ2-7; 7 nucleotides match TRBD1. V dropped 3 bases and J dropped 5; count of bases not matched to a gene: 1. Germline V gene sequence: CDR1 MDHEN, CDR2 SYDVKM. This CDR3 has 12 residues. CDR3 amino acids: CASSFTGDEQYF. The CDR3 DNA sequence: TGTGCCAGCAGTTTTACAGGGGACGAGCAGTACTTC.

The chain uses TRBV9 and TRBJ1-4; D is unresolved. CDR3 length: 15 residues. Germline V gives CDR1 SGDLS, CDR2 YYNGEE. The V gene lost 4 bases and the J gene lost 0 bases, with 10 bases spanning the gap. CDR3 loop: CASSPQATTNEKLFF. The DNA for the CDR3 is TGTGCCAGCAGCCCTCAGGCTACAACTAATGAAAAACTGTTTTTT.

As for this clone: Other DNA sequences within the sample encode an identical CDR3. This CDR3 reads CATSRDGGNNEQFF. As DNA, the CDR3 is TGTGCCACCAGCAGAGATGGCGGAAACAATGAGCAGTTCTTC. The J gene is TRBJ2-1, the V gene TRBV15; D remains unclear. CDR3 length equals 14 residues. Per germline, CDR1 LNHNV and CDR2 YYDKDF (reference sequence). Trimming left V 0 bases short and J 5 bases short, with 8 bases between.

This sequence joins TRBV13 and TRBJ1-1; unclear D gene. V dropped 1 base and J dropped 7 bases, with 16 bases sitting between them. The CDR3 covers 15 residues. The germline CDR1 and CDR2 sequences are PRHDT and FYEKMQ (reference sequence). The DNA of the CDR3 is TGTGCCAGCAGCTTAGCGCCGACGACCCGGGGTGAAGCTTTCTTT. It encodes CASSLAPTTRGEAFF.

The genes are TRBV30 and TRBJ1-1; D gene uncertain. Per the germline V gene, CDR1 is GTSNPN and CDR2 is SVGIG (reference sequence). This CDR3 has 11 residues. The germline V and J ends were trimmed by 2 bases and 6 bases, with 7 bases remaining between them. The CDR3 nucleotides read TGTGCCTGGAGTCCCCGGGCTGAAGCTTTCTTT. Translating gives CAWSPRAEAFF. The entire variable domain, with the rest obtained from reference TRBV30 and TRBJ1-1, is as follows: SQTIHQWPATLVQPVGSPLSLECTVEGTSNPNLYWYRQAAGRGLQLLFYSVGIGQISSEVPQNLSASRPQDRQFILSSKKLLLSDSGFYLCAWSPRAEAFFGQGTRLTVV.

J is TRBJ2-7 and V is TRBV12-3 or TRBV12-4, with a weak D call TRBD1 (5 bases). V was trimmed by 4 bases and J by 3 bases, leaving 10 bases between them. The CDR3 spans 13 residues. The CDR3 nucleotides read TGTGCCAGCAGTTGGCTCAGGGACTACGAGCAGTACTTC. Protein product: CASSWLRDYEQYF.

The chain recombines TRBV11-2 with TRBJ1-3; D unresolved. The V end was cut by 4 bases, the J end by 4 bases, with 17 bases between. Germline-derived CDR1 and CDR2 are SGHAT and FQNNGV. The length of the CDR3 is 16 residues. For the CDR3, the DNA is TGTGCCAGCAGCTCTGCCGGCAGGCCAGCAGGAAACACCATATATTTT. Translating gives CASSSAGRPAGNTIYF.

The chain couples TRBV10-1 to TRBJ1-2; a weak D match, TRBD1 (5 bases). Germline CDR1 is WNHNN and CDR2 is SYGVQD (reference sequence). CDR3 length equals 18 residues. V lost 5 bases, J lost 0 bases, and 22 bases lay in between. CDR3 in DNA: TGCGCCAGCAGTCCCGTCCTGACAGCCGACCCTACTAACTATGGCTACACCTTC. The encoded protein is CASSPVLTADPTNYGYTF.

This clone occurred a few times. The chain joins TRBV6-5 to TRBJ1-1; D call uncertain. This CDR3 is 14 amino acids long. Trimming removed 5 bases from V and 0 bases from J, with 10 bases in between. Germline values: CDR1 MNHEY, CDR2 SVGAGI. DNA for the CDR3: TGTGCCAGCAGTAGCCCCGAGTTGAACACTGAAGCTTTCTTT. Translated: CASSSPELNTEAFF.

The V gene is TRBV29-1, the J gene TRBJ1-4; D unclear. Looked up from germline, CDR1 is SQVTM and CDR2 is ANQGSEA. The V end was cut by 5 bases, the J end by 3 bases, with 10 bases between. The CDR3 totals 13 residues. The CDR3 DNA reads TGCAGCGTTAAAAGTCAGTCTAATGAAAAACTGTTTTTT. Its protein is CSVKSQSNEKLFF.

This clone was observed once. V and J are TRBV6-2 or TRBV6-3 and TRBJ2-5; 9 bases line up with TRBD1. The CDR3 loop spans 15 amino acids. CDR1 MNHEY and CDR2 SVGEGT come from the germline V gene. V dropped 5 bases and J dropped 2; count of bases not matched to a gene: 6. CDR3 sequence (DNA): TGTGCCAGCAGTGCCGGGACAGGGCCTCAAGAGACCCAGTACTTC. Its protein product is CASSAGTGPQETQYF.

This chain joins TRBV30 and TRBJ2-5, with 7 bases matching TRBD1. The CDR3 has 16 residues. Germline-derived CDR1 and CDR2 are GTSNPN and SVGIG (reference sequence). V gave up 3 bases and J gave up 1 base; unmatched junction bases: 11. The DNA for the CDR3 is TGTGCCTGGAGCCCGTGGTCCCGGGACAGCCAAGAGACCCAGTACTTC. Translation gives CAWSPWSRDSQETQYF.

This chain uses TRBV4-1 with TRBJ2-3; TRBD1 might be the D (6 bases). From germline, CDR1 is MGHRA and CDR2 YSYEKL. The CDR3 runs 14 residues. Trimming took off 8 bases at V and 1 base at J, with 13 bases between the two ends. In nucleotides, the CDR3 is TGCGCCAGCGGCTGGGACAAGGGCACAGATACGCAGTATTTT. Translated, it gives CASGWDKGTDTQYF.

The chain employs TRBV6-1 and TRBJ2-3; 10 bases line up with TRBD2. The CDR3 has 17 residues. V was pared by 4 bases and J by 3 bases, with 10 bases of the junction left unmatched. From germline, CDR1 is MNHNS and CDR2 SASEGT. Here the CDR3 DNA reads TGTGCCAGCAGTGCTCGCACACTAGCGGGGAAAACAGATACGCAGTATTTT. Translation: CASSARTLAGKTDTQYF.

V is TRBV7-3 and J is TRBJ2-3, with D unclear. Looked up from germline, CDR1 is SGHTA and CDR2 is FQGTGA. V lost 1 base and J lost 3, with 5 bases in between. The CDR3 totals 13 residues. CDR3 coding DNA: TGTGCCAGCAGCTTAAGGCAGACAGATACGCAGTATTTT. Translating it yields CASSLRQTDTQYF. Full variable domain (rest looked up from reference TRBV7-3 and TRBJ2-3): GAGVSQTPSNKVTEKGKYVELRCDPISGHTALYWYRQSLGQGPEFLIYFQGTGAADDSGLPNDRFFAVRPEGSVSTLKIQRTERGDSAVYLCASSLRQTDTQYFGPGTRLTVL.

The V and J genes are TRBV7-6 and TRBJ1-5; possibly TRBD1 for D (6 bases). CDR3 length: 13 residues. Germline V lookup: CDR1 SGHVS, CDR2 FNYEAQ. V was cut by 5 bases and J by 3 bases, with 8 bases left in between. The CDR3 here is CASSPGHNQPQHF. CDR3 coding DNA: TGTGCCAGCAGCCCGGGACACAATCAGCCCCAGCATTTT.

This clone occurred once. V gene TRBV27 combines with J gene TRBJ2-7; possibly TRBD2 for D (7 bases). Trimming cost V 1 base and J 4 bases, with 14 bases left between them. This CDR3 comprises 15 residues. CDR1 is MNHEY and CDR2 is SMNVEV in the germline V gene (reference sequence). The CDR3 sequence is CASSLLRGGPYEQYF. CDR3 nucleotides: TGTGCCAGCAGTTTATTAAGGGGGGGCCCGTACGAGCAGTACTTC.

This clone was seen only once. The CDR3 spells CASSLLARDTEAFF. DNA for the CDR3: TGTGCCAGCTCACTACTCGCCAGGGACACTGAAGCTTTCTTT. This chain joins TRBV18 and TRBJ1-1; perhaps TRBD1 as D (5 bases). The V gene's germline CDR1 is KGHSH and CDR2 LQKENI. The CDR3 runs 14 residues. Trimming removed 4 bases from V and 3 bases from J, with 12 bases in between.